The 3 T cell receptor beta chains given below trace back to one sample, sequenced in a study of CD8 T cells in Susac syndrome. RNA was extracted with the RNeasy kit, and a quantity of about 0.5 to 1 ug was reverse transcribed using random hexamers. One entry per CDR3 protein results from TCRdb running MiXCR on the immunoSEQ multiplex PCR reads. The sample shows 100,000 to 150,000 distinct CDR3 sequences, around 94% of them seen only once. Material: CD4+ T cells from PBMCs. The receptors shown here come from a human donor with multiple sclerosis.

CDR3 in amino acids: CASSSSGTGIYNEQFF. CDR3 DNA sequence: TGCGCCAGCAGCTCCTCCGGGACAGGGATCTACAATGAGCAGTTCTTC. This chain uses TRBV5-1 with TRBJ2-1; TRBD1 matches at 9 bases. Germline CDR1 reads SGHRS; CDR2 reads YFSETQ. Losses at the gene ends were 3 bases for V and 3 bases for J; bases not matched to a gene: 7. The CDR3 extends over 16 amino acids.

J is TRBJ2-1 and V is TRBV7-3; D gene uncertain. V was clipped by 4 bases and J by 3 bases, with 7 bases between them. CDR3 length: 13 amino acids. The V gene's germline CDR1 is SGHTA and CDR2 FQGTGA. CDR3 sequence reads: CASSSDGYNEQFF. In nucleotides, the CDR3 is TGTGCCAGCAGCTCCGACGGCTACAATGAGCAGTTCTTC.

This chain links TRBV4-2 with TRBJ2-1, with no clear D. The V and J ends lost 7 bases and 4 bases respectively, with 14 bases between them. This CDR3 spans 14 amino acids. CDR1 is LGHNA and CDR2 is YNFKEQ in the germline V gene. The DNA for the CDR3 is TGTGCCAGCACCTCCGGACCGGAATACAATGAGCAGTTCTTC. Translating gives CASTSGPEYNEQFF.